This TCR beta chain came from a study of blood T cell repertoires in COVID-19. Trimming at V came to 3 bases and at J to 9 bases, leaving 6 bases not matched to a gene. The CDR3 consists of 13 residues. Germline CDR1 is SGHRS and CDR2 is YFSETQ. Here immunoSEQ multiplex PCR was the method, and the copy in TCRdb shows in-frame clones only, minus some. The sample holds 110,000 to 150,000 clones, over 70% seen once. The sequence was obtained from a human donor in a cohort sampled during active COVID-19. This chain connects TRBV5-1 to TRBJ2-1; TRBD2 matches at 7 bases. Source material: peripheral blood. CDR3 sequence (DNA): TGCGCCAGCAGCTGGGGACTATCGGGTGAGCAGTTCTTC. Its protein product is CASSWGLSGEQFF.